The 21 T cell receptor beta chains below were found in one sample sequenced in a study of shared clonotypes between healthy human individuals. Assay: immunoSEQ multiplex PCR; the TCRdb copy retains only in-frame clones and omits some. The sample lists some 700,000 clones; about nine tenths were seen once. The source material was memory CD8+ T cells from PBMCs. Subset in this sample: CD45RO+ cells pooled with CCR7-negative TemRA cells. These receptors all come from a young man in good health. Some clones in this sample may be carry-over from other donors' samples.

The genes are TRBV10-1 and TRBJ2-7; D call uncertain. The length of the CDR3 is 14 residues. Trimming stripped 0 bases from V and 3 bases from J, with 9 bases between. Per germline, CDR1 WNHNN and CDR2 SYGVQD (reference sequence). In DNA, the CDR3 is TGCGCCAGCAGTGAGTCGATGCTCAGCTACGAGCAGTACTTC. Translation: CASSESMLSYEQYF.

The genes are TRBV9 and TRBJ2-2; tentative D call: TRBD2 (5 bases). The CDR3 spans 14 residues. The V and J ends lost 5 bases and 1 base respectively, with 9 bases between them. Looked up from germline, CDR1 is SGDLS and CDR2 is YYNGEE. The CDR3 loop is CASRELVNTGELFF. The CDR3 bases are TGTGCCAGCAGAGAACTAGTGAACACCGGGGAGCTGTTTTTT. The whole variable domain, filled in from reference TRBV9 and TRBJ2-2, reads DSGVTQTPKHLITATGQRVTLRCSPRSGDLSVYWYQQSLDQGLQFLIQYYNGEERAKGNILERFSAQQFPDLHSELNLSSLELGDSALYFCASRELVNTGELFFGEGSRLTVL.

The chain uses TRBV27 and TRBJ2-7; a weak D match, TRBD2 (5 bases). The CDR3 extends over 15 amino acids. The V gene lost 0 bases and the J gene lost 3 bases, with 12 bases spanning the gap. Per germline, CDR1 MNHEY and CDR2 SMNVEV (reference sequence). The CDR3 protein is CASSLSLAGRYEQYF. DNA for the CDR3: TGTGCCAGCAGTTTATCGTTGGCGGGCCGCTACGAGCAGTACTTC.

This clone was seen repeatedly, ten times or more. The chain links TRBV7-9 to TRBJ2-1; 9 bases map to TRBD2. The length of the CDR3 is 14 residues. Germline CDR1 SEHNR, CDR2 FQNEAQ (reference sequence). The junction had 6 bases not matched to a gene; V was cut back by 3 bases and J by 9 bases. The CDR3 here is CASSLIAGAVEQFF. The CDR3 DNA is TGTGCCAGCAGCTTGATAGCGGGAGCAGTTGAGCAGTTCTTC.

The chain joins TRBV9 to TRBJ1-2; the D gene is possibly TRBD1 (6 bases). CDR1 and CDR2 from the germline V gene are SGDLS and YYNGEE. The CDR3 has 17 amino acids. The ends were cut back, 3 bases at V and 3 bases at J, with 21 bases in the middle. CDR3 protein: CASSAIQGGSGYYGYTF. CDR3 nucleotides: TGTGCCAGCAGCGCCATACAGGGAGGGTCGGGATACTATGGCTACACCTTC.

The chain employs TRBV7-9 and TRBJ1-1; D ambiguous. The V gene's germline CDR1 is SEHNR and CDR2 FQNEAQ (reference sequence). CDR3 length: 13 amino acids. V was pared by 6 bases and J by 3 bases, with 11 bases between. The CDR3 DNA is TGTGCCAGCAGACCCGACGGAGACACTGAAGCTTTCTTT. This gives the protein CASRPDGDTEAFF.

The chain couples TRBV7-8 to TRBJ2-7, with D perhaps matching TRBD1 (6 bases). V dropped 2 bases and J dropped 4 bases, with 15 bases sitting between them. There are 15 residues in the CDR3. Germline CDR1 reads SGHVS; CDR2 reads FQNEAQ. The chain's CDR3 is CASSLYRTVGYEQYF. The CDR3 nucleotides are TGTGCCAGCAGCTTATATCGGACAGTGGGATACGAGCAGTACTTC.

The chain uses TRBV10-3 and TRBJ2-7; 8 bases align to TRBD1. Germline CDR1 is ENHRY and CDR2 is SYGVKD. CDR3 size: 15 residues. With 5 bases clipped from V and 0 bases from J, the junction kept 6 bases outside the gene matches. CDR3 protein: CAISTGGWGSYEQYF. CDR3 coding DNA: TGTGCCATCAGTACAGGGGGGTGGGGCTCCTACGAGCAGTACTTC.

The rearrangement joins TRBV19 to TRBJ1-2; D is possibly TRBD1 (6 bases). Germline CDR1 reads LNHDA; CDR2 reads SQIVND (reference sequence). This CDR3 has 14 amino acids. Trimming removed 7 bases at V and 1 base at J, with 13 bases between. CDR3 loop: CASIVSGDNYGYTF. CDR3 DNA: TGTGCCAGTATTGTGTCAGGGGATAACTATGGCTACACCTTC.

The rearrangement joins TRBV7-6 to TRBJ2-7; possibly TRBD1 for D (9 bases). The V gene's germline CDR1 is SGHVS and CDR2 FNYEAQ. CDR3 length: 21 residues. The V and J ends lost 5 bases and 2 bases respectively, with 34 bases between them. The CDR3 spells CASSPWGDNRGRGRIPYEQYF. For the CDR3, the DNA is TGTGCCAGCAGCCCCTGGGGAGATAACAGGGGGCGCGGGAGGATCCCCTACGAGCAGTACTTC.

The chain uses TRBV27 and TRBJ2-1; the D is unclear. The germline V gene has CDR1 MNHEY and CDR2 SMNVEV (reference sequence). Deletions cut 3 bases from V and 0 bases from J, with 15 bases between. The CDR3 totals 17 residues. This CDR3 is CASSFSVGEVSYNEQFF. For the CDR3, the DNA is TGTGCCAGCAGTTTTTCCGTCGGAGAGGTCTCCTACAATGAGCAGTTCTTC.

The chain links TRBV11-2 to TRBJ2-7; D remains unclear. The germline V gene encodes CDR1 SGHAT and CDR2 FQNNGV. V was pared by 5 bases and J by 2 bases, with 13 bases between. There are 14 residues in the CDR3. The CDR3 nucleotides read TGTGCCAGCAGCCTGGGCCAGGCCCCCTACGAGCAGTACTTC. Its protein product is CASSLGQAPYEQYF.

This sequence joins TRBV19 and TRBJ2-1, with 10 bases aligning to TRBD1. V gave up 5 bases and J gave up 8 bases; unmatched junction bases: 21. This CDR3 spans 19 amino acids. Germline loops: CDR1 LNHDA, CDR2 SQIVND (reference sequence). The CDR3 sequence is CASSPHRDRGPSPVHEQFF. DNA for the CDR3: TGTGCCAGTAGTCCACACCGGGACAGGGGACCGTCCCCGGTCCATGAGCAGTTCTTC.

CDR3 residues: CASSERGDEDEQYF. DNA for the CDR3: TGTGCCAGCAGCGAACGGGGGGACGAAGACGAGCAGTACTTC. The chain employs TRBV6-5 and TRBJ2-5; 7 positions match TRBD2. The tail of the sequence fits TRBJ2-7 better, so the J call may be wrong. CDR1 is MNHEY, CDR2 SVGAGI, per germline. This CDR3 contains 14 residues.

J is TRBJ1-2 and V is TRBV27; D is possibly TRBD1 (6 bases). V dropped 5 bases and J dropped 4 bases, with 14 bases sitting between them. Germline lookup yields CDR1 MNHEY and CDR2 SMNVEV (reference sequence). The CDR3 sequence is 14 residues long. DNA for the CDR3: TGTGCCAGCAGTCCCACCCGGACAGCCTATGGCTACACCTTC. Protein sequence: CASSPTRTAYGYTF.

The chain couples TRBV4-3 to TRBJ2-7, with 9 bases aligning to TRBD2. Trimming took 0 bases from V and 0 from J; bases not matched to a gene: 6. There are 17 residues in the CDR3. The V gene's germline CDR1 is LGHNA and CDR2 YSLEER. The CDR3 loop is CASSQDSLAGRSYEQYF. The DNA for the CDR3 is TGCGCCAGCAGCCAAGATTCCCTAGCGGGACGCTCCTACGAGCAGTACTTC.

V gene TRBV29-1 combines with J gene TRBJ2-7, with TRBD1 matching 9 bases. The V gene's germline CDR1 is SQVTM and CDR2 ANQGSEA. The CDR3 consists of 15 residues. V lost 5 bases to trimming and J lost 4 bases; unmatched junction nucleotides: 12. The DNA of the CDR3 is TGCAGCGTTCCCGGGTGGGGGACAGGGCAATACGAGCAGTACTTC. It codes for CSVPGWGTGQYEQYF.

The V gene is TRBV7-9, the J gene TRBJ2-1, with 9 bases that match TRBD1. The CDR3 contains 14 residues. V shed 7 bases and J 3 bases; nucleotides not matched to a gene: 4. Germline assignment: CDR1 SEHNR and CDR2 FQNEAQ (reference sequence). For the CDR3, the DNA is TGTGCCAGCAACGGACAGGGGATCTACAATGAGCAGTTCTTC. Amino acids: CASNGQGIYNEQFF.

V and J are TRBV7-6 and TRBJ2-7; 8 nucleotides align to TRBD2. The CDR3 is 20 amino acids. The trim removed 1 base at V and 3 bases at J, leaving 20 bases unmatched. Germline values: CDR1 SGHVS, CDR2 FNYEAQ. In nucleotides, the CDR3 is TGTGCCAGCAGCTTAGGCCCGACCCGTTCGGGCGGGAGGAGTCTCTACGAGCAGTACTTC. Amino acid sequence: CASSLGPTRSGGRSLYEQYF.

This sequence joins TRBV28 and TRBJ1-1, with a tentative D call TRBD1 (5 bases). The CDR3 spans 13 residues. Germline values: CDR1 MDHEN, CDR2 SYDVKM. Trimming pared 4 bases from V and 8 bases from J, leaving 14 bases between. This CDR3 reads CASSSARGAEAFF. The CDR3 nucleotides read TGTGCCAGCAGTTCCGCGAGGGGCGCGGAAGCTTTCTTT.

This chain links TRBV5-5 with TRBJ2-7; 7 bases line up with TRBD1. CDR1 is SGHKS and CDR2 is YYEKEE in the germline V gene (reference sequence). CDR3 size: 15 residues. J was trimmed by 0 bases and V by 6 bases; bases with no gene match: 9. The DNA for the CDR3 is TGTGCCAGCAACCTCGTGTGGGACAGCTCCTACGAGCAGTACTTC. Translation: CASNLVWDSSYEQYF.